This T cell receptor beta chain was retrieved from a study of OX40 agonist ivuxolimab in advanced cancers. In the study overall: Ivuxolimab was delivered to patients intravenously every 2 weeks at doses spanning 0.01 to 10 mg/kg. Study-level findings and limits: Partial responders at 0.1-3.0 mg/kg had among the lowest clonal expansion.

Excluded were patients having autoimmune disease history or systemic immunosuppression. Samples were taken at baseline and on day 1 of cycles 4 and 7. The length of the CDR3 is 14 residues. CDR1 GTSNPN and CDR2 SVGIG come from the germline V gene (reference sequence). V lost 5 bases, J lost 5 bases, and 5 bases stayed unmatched. To note about this clone: Its target is not known.

Libraries were prepared by immunoSEQ multiplex PCR; TCRdb keeps only in-frame clonotypes and omits some of them. The sample carries more than 65,000 clones, 60% to 80% recorded once. This TCR was recovered from an adult with an advanced solid tumor such as melanoma, head and neck, liver or kidney cancer. The specimen comprised CD4+ or CD8+ T cells sorted from blood, sampled in a trial of the OX40 agonist ivuxolimab. V usage is TRBV30 and J usage is TRBJ2-5; 13 nucleotides agree with TRBD2. The CDR3 DNA sequence: TGTGCCTGGGGACTAGCGGGAGATGGGGAGACCCAGTACTTC. It translates to CAWGLAGDGETQYF. The variable domain in full, completed from reference TRBV30 and TRBJ2-5, reads SQTIHQWPATLVQPVGSPLSLECTVEGTSNPNLYWYRQAAGRGLQLLFYSVGIGQISSEVPQNLSASRPQDRQFILSSKKLLLSDSGFYLCAWGLAGDGETQYFGPGTRLLVL.